A selection of T cell receptor beta chains follows, all from one sample in a study of regulatory T cells in long-lasting Graves disease. TCRdb recomputed calls from the multiplex PCR reads with MiXCR, one row per CDR3 protein. The top ten clones hold more than 6% of a sample with roughly 500,000 distinct CDR3 sequences, approximately 21% of them seen once. The sequences come from peripheral blood mononuclear cells (PBMCs), collected when the disease was refractory, from a patient treated with antithyroid drugs. These receptors were taken from a female donor with Graves disease. Each CDR3 is given with its conserved first and last residue. D genes are given only for firm matches. Where a row states a size, it is once, few, many or the class of an expanded clone; other rows omit it.

size,D,J,V,CDR3,DNA
many,TRBD1,TRBJ1-6,TRBV28,CASSLATGGNSPLHF,TGTGCCAGCAGTTTAGCGACAGGGGGGAATTCACCCCTCCACTTT
many,TRBD2,TRBJ2-5,TRBV27,CASSRTSGSGEETQYF,TGTGCCAGCAGCAGGACTAGCGGGAGTGGTGAAGAGACCCAGTACTTC
-,TRBD1,TRBJ1-2,TRBV28,CASSLDRAVDGYTF,TGTGCCAGCAGTTTGGACAGGGCGGTGGATGGCTACACCTTC
-,-,TRBJ2-7,TRBV20-1,CSARDQGYEQYF,TGCAGTGCTAGAGATCAGGGATACGAGCAGTACTTC
-,-,TRBJ2-7,TRBV4-1,CASSQEEQGWYEQYF,TGCGCCAGCAGCCAAGAGGAGCAGGGGTGGTACGAGCAGTACTTC
many,TRBD1,TRBJ2-7,TRBV11-2,CASSPRGQGRYEQYF,TGTGCCAGCAGCCCGAGGGGACAGGGGCGATACGAGCAGTACTTC
many,-,TRBJ2-2,TRBV20-1,CSARHTNTGELFF,TGCAGTGCTAGACACACGAACACCGGGGAGCTGTTTTTT
-,-,TRBJ2-3,TRBV7-9,CASTREVTDTQYF,TGTGCCAGCACCAGAGAGGTGACAGATACGCAGTATTTT
few,-,TRBJ2-4,TRBV2,CASRDTGELGF,TGTGCCAGCAGGGACACGGGTGAGCTCGGCTTC
few,TRBD2,TRBJ2-1,TRBV6-1,CATRTSGYFGFF,TGTGCCACCCGGACTAGCGGGTACTTCGGCTTCTTC
-,-,TRBJ2-2,TRBV5-1,CASSLESTVGTGELFF,TGCGCCAGCAGCTTGGAGTCCACAGTGGGGACCGGGGAGCTGTTTTTT
-,-,TRBJ1-4,TRBV15,CATSRGGTHEKLFF,TGTGCCACCAGCAGAGGGGGGACCCATGAAAAACTGTTTTTT
-,TRBD2,TRBJ2-7,TRBV20-1,CSARDGSGTVGYEQYF,TGCAGTGCTAGAGACGGAAGCGGGACCGTCGGCTACGAGCAGTACTTC
-,TRBD2,TRBJ2-6,TRBV9,CASSERESGANVLTF,TGTGCCAGCAGCGAGCGGGAGTCTGGGGCCAACGTCCTGACTTTC
many,TRBD2,TRBJ2-7,TRBV20-1,CSARDRLGLADYEQYF,TGCAGTGCTAGAGATCGACTAGGACTAGCGGACTACGAGCAGTACTTC
-,-,TRBJ2-5,TRBV5-1,CASSLVPIQGETQYF,TGCGCCAGCAGCTTGGTTCCGATTCAGGGGGAGACCCAGTACTTC
-,-,TRBJ1-4,TRBV29-1,CSVEDRSAGREKLFF,TGCAGCGTTGAAGATAGGTCAGCCGGACGGGAAAAACTGTTTTTT
many,-,TRBJ1-6,TRBV28,CASSLGPTFGGSYNSPLHF,TGTGCCAGCAGTTTGGGGCCTACCTTTGGGGGGTCCTATAATTCACCCCTCCACTTT
many,-,TRBJ1-4,TRBV12-3/TRBV12-4,CASRAKELGNEKLFF,TGTGCCAGCAGGGCCAAAGAGCTCGGTAATGAAAAACTGTTTTTT
-,TRBD1,TRBJ1-1,TRBV12-3/TRBV12-4,CASSSGQGLPRAFF,TGTGCCAGCAGTTCGGGACAGGGGCTCCCCCGAGCTTTCTTT
-,-,TRBJ1-5,TRBV7-6,CASSLLFGSNQPQHF,TGTGCCAGCAGCTTATTATTCGGTAGCAATCAGCCCCAGCATTTT
few,TRBD2,TRBJ2-7,TRBV29-1,CSAGGHSGSPREQYF,TGCAGCGCCGGGGGACATAGCGGGAGCCCCCGCGAGCAGTACTTC
many,TRBD1,TRBJ1-1,TRBV24-1,CATMSGQGANTEAFF,TGTGCCACCATGTCGGGGCAGGGGGCGAACACTGAAGCTTTCTTT
many,-,TRBJ1-6,TRBV2,CASKKFPISPLHF,TGTGCCAGCAAAAAGTTCCCCATTTCACCCCTCCACTTT
many,-,TRBJ1-1,TRBV29-1,CSVAQGNTEAFF,TGCAGCGTCGCACAGGGGAACACTGAAGCTTTCTTT
-,-,TRBJ2-6,TRBV25-1,CASSDPGANVLTF,TGTGCCAGCAGTGACCCTGGGGCCAACGTCCTGACTTTC
few,-,TRBJ1-1,TRBV7-3,CASSVTGTVNTEAFF,TGTGCCAGCAGCGTGACCGGGACGGTGAACACTGAAGCTTTCTTT
many,-,TRBJ1-1,TRBV19,CASSSALNTEAFF,TGTGCCAGTAGTTCGGCCCTGAACACTGAAGCTTTCTTT
few,-,TRBJ2-3,TRBV28,CASSPFANPTDTQYF,TGTGCCAGCAGTCCATTTGCTAACCCCACAGATACGCAGTATTTT
few,-,TRBJ1-5,TRBV4-1,CASSQDHGGNQPQHF,TGCGCCAGCAGCCAAGATCATGGGGGCAATCAGCCCCAGCATTTT
many,TRBD2,TRBJ2-5,TRBV6-1,CASSEGGRAETQYF,TGTGCCAGCAGTGAAGGCGGGAGGGCAGAGACCCAGTACTTC
many,-,TRBJ1-5,TRBV12-3/TRBV12-4,CASSQKVLGGEPNQPQHF,TGTGCCAGCAGTCAAAAAGTTTTGGGCGGGGAGCCCAATCAGCCCCAGCATTTT
few,-,TRBJ2-2,TRBV20-1,CSARIQTTGELFF,TGCAGTGCTAGAATACAGACAACCGGGGAGCTGTTTTTT
-,-,TRBJ1-5,TRBV19,CASSIEGLTNQPQHF,TGTGCCAGTAGTATAGAGGGACTGACTAATCAGCCCCAGCATTTT
many,-,TRBJ1-2,TRBV27,CASSPYSSPDYGYTF,TGTGCCAGCAGTCCGTACAGCTCCCCGGACTATGGCTACACCTTC
-,-,TRBJ1-5,TRBV20-1,CSARGFWNQPQHF,TGCAGTGCCAGGGGTTTTTGGAATCAGCCCCAGCATTTT
-,TRBD2,TRBJ2-4,TRBV30,CAWSVTGGTNIQYF,TGTGCCTGGAGTGTTACGGGGGGGACGAACATTCAGTACTTC
few,-,TRBJ2-7,TRBV18,CASSPPARSYEQYF,TGTGCCAGCTCACCACCTGCCAGATCCTACGAGCAGTACTTC
-,-,TRBJ2-5,TRBV7-9,CATNLGGLQETQYF,TGTGCCACCAACCTTGGGGGGCTCCAAGAGACCCAGTACTTC
many,TRBD1,TRBJ1-1,TRBV11-1,CASSLSRDRGLGTEAFF,TGTGCCAGCAGCTTATCCCGGGACAGGGGATTAGGAACTGAAGCTTTCTTT
many,TRBD1,TRBJ1-2,TRBV6-5,CASSSRQGSYGYTF,TGTGCCAGCAGTTCAAGACAGGGAAGCTATGGCTACACCTTC
-,TRBD1,TRBJ1-1,TRBV7-2,CASTVTGDTEAFF,TGTGCCAGCACCGTGACAGGGGACACTGAAGCTTTCTTT
many,-,TRBJ2-5,TRBV3-1,CASSQGSENQETQYF,TGTGCCAGCAGCCAAGGTTCGGAGAACCAAGAGACCCAGTACTTC
-,TRBD1,TRBJ1-4,TRBV19,CASSTSSGYGQANEKLFF,TGTGCCAGTAGTACCTCCTCCGGTTATGGACAGGCTAATGAAAAACTGTTTTTT
few,-,TRBJ2-7,TRBV6-2/TRBV6-3,CASRGGGGSGEQYF,TGTGCCAGCAGGGGGGGAGGTGGCTCGGGCGAGCAGTACTTC
-,-,TRBJ2-3,TRBV5-1,CASSGQGLGTDTQYF,TGCGCCAGCAGCGGGCAGGGTTTGGGCACAGATACGCAGTATTTT
many,-,TRBJ2-7,TRBV20-1,CSARRQSSYEQYF,TGCAGTGCTAGGCGCCAGAGCTCCTACGAGCAGTACTTC
-,-,TRBJ1-1,TRBV20-1,CSARADSDTEAFF,TGCAGTGCTAGAGCAGACTCTGACACTGAAGCTTTCTTT
few,TRBD1,TRBJ1-1,TRBV20-1,CSARGDRELEAFF,TGCAGTGCTAGAGGCGACAGGGAGCTAGAAGCTTTCTTT
-,-,TRBJ1-2,TRBV10-3,CAISVEQHYGYTF,TGTGCCATCAGTGTCGAACAGCACTATGGCTACACCTTC
-,-,TRBJ2-1,TRBV24-1,CATSDHDGRESNEQFF,TGTGCCACCAGTGATCATGACGGCCGGGAGAGCAATGAGCAGTTCTTC
many,-,TRBJ2-7,TRBV2,CASRRGGPLYEQYF,TGTGCCAGCAGGCGTGGGGGTCCTCTATACGAGCAGTACTTC
many,-,TRBJ1-3,TRBV15,CATSRYETGLSGNTIYF,TGTGCCACCAGCAGATATGAGACGGGCCTCTCCGGAAACACCATATATTTT
once,TRBD1,TRBJ2-3,TRBV28,CASSGDRGADTQYF,TGTGCCAGCAGCGGAGACAGGGGTGCAGATACGCAGTATTTT
few,-,TRBJ2-7,TRBV27,CASSPWGGNYEQYF,TGTGCCAGCAGTCCATGGGGGGGCAACTACGAGCAGTACTTC
few,-,TRBJ1-2,TRBV6-1,CASSIREAGYTF,TGTGCCAGCAGTATTCGAGAAGCTGGCTACACCTTC
once,TRBD1,TRBJ1-1,TRBV12-3/TRBV12-4,CASSRDRGAEAFF,TGTGCCAGCAGCCGGGACAGGGGGGCTGAAGCTTTCTTT